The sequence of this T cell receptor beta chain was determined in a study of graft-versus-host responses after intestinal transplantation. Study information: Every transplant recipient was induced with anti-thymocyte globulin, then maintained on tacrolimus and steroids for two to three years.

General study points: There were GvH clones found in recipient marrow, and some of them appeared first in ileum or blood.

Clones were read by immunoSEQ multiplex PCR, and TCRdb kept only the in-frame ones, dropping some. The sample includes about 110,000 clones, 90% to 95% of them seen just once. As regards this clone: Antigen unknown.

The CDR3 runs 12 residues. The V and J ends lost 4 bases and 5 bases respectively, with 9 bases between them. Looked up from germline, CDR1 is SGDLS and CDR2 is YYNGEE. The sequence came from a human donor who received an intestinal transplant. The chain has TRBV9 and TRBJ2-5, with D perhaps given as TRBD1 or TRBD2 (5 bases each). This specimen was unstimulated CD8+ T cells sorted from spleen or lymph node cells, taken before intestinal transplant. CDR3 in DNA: TGTGCCAGCAGCCCCTGGGGGGAGACCCAGTACTTC. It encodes CASSPWGETQYF.